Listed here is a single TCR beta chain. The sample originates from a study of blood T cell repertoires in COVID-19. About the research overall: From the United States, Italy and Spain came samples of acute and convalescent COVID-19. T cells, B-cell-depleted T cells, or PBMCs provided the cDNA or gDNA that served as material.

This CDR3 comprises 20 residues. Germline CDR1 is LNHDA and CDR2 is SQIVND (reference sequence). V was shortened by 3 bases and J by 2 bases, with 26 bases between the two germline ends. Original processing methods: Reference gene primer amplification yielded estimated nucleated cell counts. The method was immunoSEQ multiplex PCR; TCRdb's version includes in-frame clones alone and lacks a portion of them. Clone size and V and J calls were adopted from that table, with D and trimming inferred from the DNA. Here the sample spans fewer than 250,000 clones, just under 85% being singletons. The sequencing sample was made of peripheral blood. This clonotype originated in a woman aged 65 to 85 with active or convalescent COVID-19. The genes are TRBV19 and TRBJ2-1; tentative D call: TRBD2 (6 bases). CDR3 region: CASSMSTSALATTAYNEQFF. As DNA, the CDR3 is TGTGCCAGTAGTATGTCGACAAGCGCTCTAGCGACCACAGCCTACAATGAGCAGTTCTTC.